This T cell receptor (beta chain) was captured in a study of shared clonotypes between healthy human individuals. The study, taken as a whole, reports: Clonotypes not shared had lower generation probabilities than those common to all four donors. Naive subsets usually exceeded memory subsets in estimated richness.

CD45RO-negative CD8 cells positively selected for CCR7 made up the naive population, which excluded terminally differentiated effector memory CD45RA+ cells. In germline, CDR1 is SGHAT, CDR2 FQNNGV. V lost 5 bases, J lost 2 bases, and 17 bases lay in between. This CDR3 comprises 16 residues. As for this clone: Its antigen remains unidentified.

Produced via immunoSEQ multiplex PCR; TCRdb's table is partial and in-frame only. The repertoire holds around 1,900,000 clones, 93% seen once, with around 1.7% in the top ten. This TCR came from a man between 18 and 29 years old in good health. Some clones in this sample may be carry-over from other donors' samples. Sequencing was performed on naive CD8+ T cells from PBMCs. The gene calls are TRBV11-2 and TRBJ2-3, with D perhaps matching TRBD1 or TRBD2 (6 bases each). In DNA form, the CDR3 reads TGTGCCAGCAGCCCCCTCAGGGGAGGTACCACAGATACGCAGTATTTT. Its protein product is CASSPLRGGTTDTQYF. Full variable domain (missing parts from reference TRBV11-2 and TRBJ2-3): EAGVAQSPRYKIIEKRQSVAFWCNPISGHATLYWYQQILGQGPKLLIQFQNNGVVDDSQLPKDRFSAERLKGVDSTLKIQPAKLEDSAVYLCASSPLRGGTTDTQYFGPGTRLTVL.